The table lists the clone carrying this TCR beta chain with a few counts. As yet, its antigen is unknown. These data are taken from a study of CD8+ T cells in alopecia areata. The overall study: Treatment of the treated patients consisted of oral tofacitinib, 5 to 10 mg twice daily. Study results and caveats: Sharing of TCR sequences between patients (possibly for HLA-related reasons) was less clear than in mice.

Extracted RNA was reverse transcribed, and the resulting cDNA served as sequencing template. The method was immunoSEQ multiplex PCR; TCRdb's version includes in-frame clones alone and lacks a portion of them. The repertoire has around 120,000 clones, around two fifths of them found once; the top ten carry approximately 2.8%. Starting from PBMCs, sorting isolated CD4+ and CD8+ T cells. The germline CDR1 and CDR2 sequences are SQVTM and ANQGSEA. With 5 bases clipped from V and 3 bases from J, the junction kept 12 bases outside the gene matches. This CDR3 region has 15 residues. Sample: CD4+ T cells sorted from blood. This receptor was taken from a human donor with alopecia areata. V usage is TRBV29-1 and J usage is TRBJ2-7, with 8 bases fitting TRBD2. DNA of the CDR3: TGCAGCGTTCTCCAGCCGGGACTAGGAAACTACGAGCAGTACTTC. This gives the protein CSVLQPGLGNYEQYF.